This entry lists 16 T cell receptor beta chains sequenced from one sample in a study of siplizumab effects on memory and regulatory T cells. In the mixed lymphocyte reaction, cells were cocultured for six to seven days at 37°C. TCRdb's table, derived via immunoSEQ multiplex PCR, lists solely in-frame clones and lacks some. The sample includes 8,000 or so clones, 36% of them seen just once. Their cognate antigens are unknown. Sequenced input: CFSE-low (dividing) CD8+ T cells sorted from an allogeneic mixed lymphocyte reaction. The receptors stem from a human donor in good health; the cells came from an allogeneic mixed lymphocyte reaction.

The chain uses TRBV7-6 and TRBJ2-2; D perhaps matches TRBD1 (6 bases). CDR1 is SGHVS, CDR2 FNYEAQ, per germline. The CDR3 spans 16 residues. The ends were cut back, 2 bases at V and 0 bases at J, with 10 bases in the middle. CDR3 DNA: TGTGCCAGCAGCTTAACGACAGGTTCGAACACCGGGGAGCTGTTTTTT. Residues: CASSLTTGSNTGELFF.

Many counts were recorded for this clone. The rearrangement links TRBV29-1 to TRBJ1-1, with TRBD1 identical over 8 bases. The J segment lost 1 base and the V segment lost 8 bases, leaving 3 bases of the junction unmatched. There are 12 residues in the CDR3. CDR1 is SQVTM and CDR2 is ANQGSEA in the germline V gene. CDR3 nucleotides: TGCAGCTTCGACAGGGGGAACACTGAAGCTTTCTTT. This translates into CSFDRGNTEAFF.

This clone was counted only a few times. The gene calls are TRBV6-5 and TRBJ2-7, with D perhaps TRBD1 (5 bases). CDR1 is MNHEY and CDR2 is SVGAGI in the germline V gene. V shed 2 bases and J shed 3 bases, with 8 bases lying between them. The length of the CDR3 is 13 residues. CDR3 coding DNA: TGTGCCAGCAGTTACGCGGACAACTACGAGCAGTACTTC. This translates into CASSYADNYEQYF.

This clone is termed medium-sized. V usage is TRBV4-1 and J usage is TRBJ1-1; possibly TRBD1 for D (5 bases). V lost 5 bases to trimming and J lost 1 base, with 14 bases between them. The CDR3 contains 15 residues. Germline-derived CDR1 and CDR2 are MGHRA and YSYEKL. CDR3 DNA: TGCGCCAGCAGCACGCAGGACACTAGGAACACTGAAGCTTTCTTT. This gives the protein CASSTQDTRNTEAFF.

The chain uses TRBV27 and TRBJ2-7, with D possibly being TRBD2 (6 bases). This CDR3 is built from 13 residues. Deletions cut 3 bases from V and 4 bases from J, with 10 bases between. The germline gives CDR1 MNHEY, CDR2 SMNVEV (reference sequence). The CDR3 DNA follows: TGTGCCAGCAGTTTCGCGGGACCGTACGAGCAGTACTTC. Its protein product is CASSFAGPYEQYF.

This clone was counted only a few times. The chain uses TRBV5-1 and TRBJ2-5; D gene ambiguous. V gave up 5 bases and J gave up 4 bases, with 24 bases separating them. This CDR3 is 17 amino acids long. CDR1 and CDR2 from the germline V gene are SGHRS and YFSETQ. This CDR3 reads CASRFTGLGRSGETQYF. In DNA, the CDR3 is TGCGCCAGCAGATTCACCGGGTTAGGAAGAAGTGGAGAGACCCAGTACTTC.

The CDR3 loop reads CASSLGRGGSYEQYF. CDR3 nucleotide sequence: TGTGCCAGCAGCTTAGGAAGGGGTGGGTCCTACGAGCAGTACTTC. The V and J genes are TRBV7-2 and TRBJ2-7; D possibly corresponds to TRBD1 (5 bases). The CDR3 loop spans 15 amino acids. The germline V gene has CDR1 SGHTA and CDR2 FQGNSA. Trimming stripped 1 base from V and 1 base from J, with 11 bases between.

The chain is built from TRBV5-1 and TRBJ2-2; unclear D gene. Trimming left V 0 bases short and J 3 bases short, with 12 bases between. The CDR3 spans 16 residues. Germline-derived CDR1 and CDR2 are SGHRS and YFSETQ. The CDR3 nucleotides are TGCGCCAGCAGCTTGGGTTCGCCCGTACACACCGGGGAGCTGTTTTTT. This translates into CASSLGSPVHTGELFF.

The CDR3 region is CASSLGGVNTEAFF. CDR3 DNA: TGTGCCAGCAGCTTAGGTGGGGTGAACACTGAAGCTTTCTTT. J is TRBJ1-1 and V is TRBV2; unclear D gene. CDR1 is SNHLY, CDR2 FYNNEI, per germline. The CDR3 extends over 14 amino acids. The V and J ends lost 6 bases and 0 bases respectively, with 11 bases between them.

This clone ranks as medium-sized. The V gene is TRBV19, the J gene TRBJ1-1, with 7 bases that match TRBD1. V lost 5 bases to trimming and J lost 0 bases; unmatched junction nucleotides: 6. Germline CDR1 reads LNHDA; CDR2 reads SQIVND (reference sequence). The CDR3 extends over 15 amino acids. The CDR3 coding sequence is TGTGCCAGTAGTCCCACAGGGGCCTTGAACACTGAAGCTTTCTTT. It translates to CASSPTGALNTEAFF.

This clone was observed a handful of times. V and J are TRBV9 and TRBJ2-5; TRBD1 or TRBD2 may be the D gene (5 bases each). The V end lost 4 bases, the J end lost 5 bases, and 15 bases lay between the germline ends. The CDR3 runs 14 residues. The V gene's germline CDR1 is SGDLS and CDR2 YYNGEE. CDR3 DNA: TGTGCCAGCAGCCTTGGGACCAATGATGAGACCCAGTACTTC. It encodes CASSLGTNDETQYF.

Written as DNA, the CDR3 is TGTGCCAGCAGCTTAGCAGGTCAGCCCCAGCATTTT. Protein product: CASSLAGQPQHF. The V call is TRBV7-9, the J call TRBJ1-5, with D uncertain. The germline gives CDR1 SEHNR, CDR2 FQNEAQ (reference sequence). V lost 0 bases, J lost 6 bases, and 3 bases lay in between. The CDR3 sequence is 12 residues long.

This clone was counted between two and nine times. The genes are TRBV6-1 and TRBJ2-7, with D possibly being TRBD1 (6 bases). Trimming took 5 bases from V and 5 from J, leaving 10 bases between them. The length of the CDR3 is 12 residues. CDR1 and CDR2 from the germline V gene are MNHNS and SASEGT. The DNA for the CDR3 is TGTGCCAGCAGTTATACAGGGAACGAGCAGTACTTC. Its translation: CASSYTGNEQYF.

By share, this clone counts as medium-sized. The chain has TRBV5-1 and TRBJ2-7, with D unresolved. From germline, CDR1 is SGHRS and CDR2 YFSETQ. The CDR3 is made up of 11 amino acids. The V gene lost 4 bases and the J gene lost 6 bases, with 8 bases spanning the gap. CDR3 sequence: CASSLGPEQYF. DNA of the CDR3: TGCGCCAGCAGCCTCGGGCCCGAGCAGTACTTC.

The chain combines TRBV14 with TRBJ2-5; TRBD2 matches at 12 bases. The end of the DNA is better explained by TRBJ2-7, so the J call may be wrong. The CDR3 sequence is 15 residues long. Germline V lookup: CDR1 SGHDN, CDR2 FVKESK. CDR3 residues: CASSHWTSGTYEQYF. The CDR3 DNA reads TGTGCCAGCAGCCACTGGACTAGCGGGACCTACGAGCAGTACTTC.

This clone is medium-sized within its sample. The DNA of the CDR3 is TGTGCCAGTAGTCCCGGGACAGGGGGGAGGTACGAGCAGTACTTC. Translated, it gives CASSPGTGGRYEQYF. V gene TRBV19 combines with J gene TRBJ2-7; 11 bases match TRBD1. Losses at the gene ends were 5 bases for V and 4 bases for J; bases not matched to a gene: 7. CDR3 length: 15 residues. Germline V CDR1 and CDR2: LNHDA, SQIVND (reference sequence).